These 27 T cell receptor beta chains share one sample of origin, sequenced in a study of OX40 agonist ivuxolimab in advanced cancers. Clones were read by immunoSEQ multiplex PCR, and TCRdb kept only the in-frame ones, dropping some. The sample includes fewer than 75,000 clones, 87% of them seen just once. Sequenced here: CD4+ or CD8+ T cells sorted from blood, sampled in a trial of the OX40 agonist ivuxolimab. The receptors derive from an adult with an advanced solid tumor such as melanoma, head and neck, liver or kidney cancer.

The CDR3 DNA sequence: TGTGCCAGCAGCTTGTTCGCTTGGGAGCTGTTTTTT. Residues: CASSLFAWELFF. The chain has TRBV11-2 and TRBJ2-2; D uncertain. The CDR3 is made up of 12 amino acids. Germline V gives CDR1 SGHAT, CDR2 FQNNGV. V lost 3 bases, J lost 9 bases, and 8 bases lay in between.

The genes are TRBV5-1 and TRBJ2-2; a possible D gene is TRBD2 (6 bases). The V end was cut by 8 bases, the J end by 2 bases, with 13 bases between. The CDR3 loop spans 14 amino acids. Per the germline V gene, CDR1 is SGHRS and CDR2 is YFSETQ. CDR3 sequence (DNA): TGCGCCAGTTCCGGGACTTCAAACACCGGGGAGCTGTTTTTT. Its protein product is CASSGTSNTGELFF.

This chain links TRBV28 with TRBJ1-3; D is undetermined. CDR3 size: 13 residues. Germline lookup yields CDR1 MDHEN and CDR2 SYDVKM. The V and J ends lost 7 bases and 3 bases respectively, with 10 bases between them. In DNA, the CDR3 is TGTGCCAGCACTCCAAGCGGTGGAAACACCATATATTTT. This codes for CASTPSGGNTIYF.

The chain links TRBV11-1 to TRBJ2-7; the match to TRBD2 covers 11 bases. Losses at the gene ends were 5 bases for V and 3 bases for J; bases not matched to a gene: 12. Germline CDR1 reads SGHAT; CDR2 reads FQDESV (reference sequence). The CDR3 totals 17 residues. CDR3 DNA: TGTGCCAGCAGCCTCCCACCTTCACTAGCGGGGGTCTACGAGCAGTACTTC. Its protein is CASSLPPSLAGVYEQYF. Full variable domain (remainder filled in from reference TRBV11-1 and TRBJ2-7): EAEVAQSPRYKITEKSQAVAFWCDPISGHATLYWYRQILGQGPELLVQFQDESVVDDSQLPKDRFSAERLKGVDSTLKIQPAELGDSAMYLCASSLPPSLAGVYEQYFGPGTRLTVT.

This chain uses TRBV5-6 with TRBJ2-7; 12 bases line up with TRBD1. Germline CDR1 and CDR2: SGHDT and YYEEEE. V lost 1 base to trimming and J lost 6 bases; unmatched junction nucleotides: 11. There are 17 residues in the CDR3. The CDR3 sequence is CASSLFGDRGRNGEQYF. For the CDR3, the DNA is TGTGCCAGCAGCTTGTTTGGGGACAGGGGGCGAAATGGCGAGCAGTACTTC.

This clone was picked up one time. This chain uses TRBV28 with TRBJ2-7; TRBD1 might be the D (6 bases). Germline V gene data show CDR1 as MDHEN and CDR2 as SYDVKM. This CDR3 is built from 15 residues. Trimming shortened V by 2 bases and J by 5 bases, and 16 bases separated the two germline ends. The CDR3 is CASSLGQPPVDEQYF. The CDR3 nucleotides are TGTGCCAGCAGTTTAGGACAGCCGCCCGTTGACGAGCAGTACTTC.

The gene calls are TRBV7-3 and TRBJ1-1; unclear D gene. The germline V gene encodes CDR1 SGHTA and CDR2 FQGTGA. The CDR3 has 13 residues. Trimming pared 8 bases from V and 1 base from J, leaving 11 bases between. CDR3 protein: CASGRRGNTEAFF. The CDR3 DNA reads TGTGCCAGCGGGAGGCGGGGGAACACTGAAGCTTTCTTT. Based on the CDR3 plus reference TRBV7-3 and TRBJ1-1, the full variable domain is GAGVSQTPSNKVTEKGKYVELRCDPISGHTALYWYRQSLGQGPEFLIYFQGTGAADDSGLPNDRFFAVRPEGSVSTLKIQRTERGDSAVYLCASGRRGNTEAFFGQGTRLTVV.

The V gene is TRBV28, the J gene TRBJ1-4, with 7 bases fitting TRBD1. V lost 6 bases, J lost 8 bases, and 6 bases stayed unmatched. The CDR3 runs to 13 residues. The V gene's germline CDR1 is MDHEN and CDR2 SYDVKM. The CDR3 nucleotides read TGTGCCAGCAGCAATACAGGGGAGGAAAAACTGTTTTTT. Protein product: CASSNTGEEKLFF. Supplemented by reference TRBV28 and TRBJ1-4, the full variable domain reads DVKVTQSSRYLVKRTGEKVFLECVQDMDHENMFWYRQDPGLGLRLIYFSYDVKMKEKGDIPEGYSVSREKKERFSLILESASTNQTSMYLCASSNTGEEKLFFGSGTQLSVL.

V gene TRBV6-6 combines with J gene TRBJ1-2, with TRBD1 matching 11 bases. CDR1 is MNHNY, CDR2 SVGAGI, per germline (reference sequence). The V gene end was trimmed by 6 bases and the J gene end by 4 bases; junction bases not matched to a gene: 7. The CDR3 sequence is 15 residues long. CDR3 DNA: TGTGCCAGCAGCTCCACCGGGACAGGGGGCTATGGCTACACCTTC. Protein: CASSSTGTGGYGYTF.

The V and J genes are TRBV5-4 and TRBJ2-1; a possible D gene is TRBD1 (5 bases). This CDR3 is 14 amino acids long. Germline assignment: CDR1 SGHNT and CDR2 YYREEE (reference sequence). Trimming stripped 0 bases from V and 4 bases from J, with 8 bases between. CDR3 nucleotides: TGTGCCAGCAGCTTGGACAGGAAGTACAATGAGCAGTTCTTC. Translated, it gives CASSLDRKYNEQFF.

The chain is built from TRBV7-9 and TRBJ1-4; perhaps TRBD1 as D (6 bases). The CDR3 length is 14 residues. In germline, CDR1 is SEHNR, CDR2 FQNEAQ (reference sequence). V was trimmed by 5 bases and J by 10 bases, leaving 17 bases between them. In nucleotides, the CDR3 is TGTGCCAGCAGCGCGCCGGGACAACAGCGAAAACTGTTTTTT. Translating gives CASSAPGQQRKLFF.

The chain combines TRBV6-6 with TRBJ1-5; no firm D call. Germline CDR1 reads MNHNY; CDR2 reads SVGAGI (reference sequence). The V end was cut by 3 bases, the J end by 4 bases, with 13 bases between. This CDR3 region has 15 residues. The CDR3 DNA reads as TGTGCCAGCAGTTATTCCGCAGTACTGAATCAGCCCCAGCATTTT. Translation: CASSYSAVLNQPQHF.

The gene calls are TRBV19 and TRBJ2-2, with TRBD2 matching over 8 bases. The CDR3 spans 16 residues. Trimming removed 5 bases from V and 1 base from J; junction bases left unmatched: 6. The V gene's germline CDR1 is LNHDA and CDR2 SQIVND (reference sequence). The CDR3: CASSSAGGGNTGELFF. DNA of the CDR3: TGTGCCAGTAGTTCCGCGGGGGGCGGGAACACCGGGGAGCTGTTTTTT. Full variable domain (missing parts from reference TRBV19 and TRBJ2-2): DGGITQSPKYLFRKEGQNVTLSCEQNLNHDAMYWYRQDPGQGLRLIYYSQIVNDFQKGDIAEGYSVSREKKESFPLTVTSAQKNPTAFYLCASSSAGGGNTGELFFGEGSRLTVL.

In DNA form, the CDR3 reads TGTGCCAGCAGTTCCTCCACCACCTCCTACAATGAGCAGTTCTTC. Encoded protein: CASSSSTTSYNEQFF. The chain recombines TRBV28 with TRBJ2-1; D is ambiguous. Germline V lookup: CDR1 MDHEN, CDR2 SYDVKM. Between the trimmed V and J ends, which lost 4 bases and 0 bases, there was a span of 10 bases. The CDR3 extends over 15 amino acids. The whole variable domain, filled in from reference TRBV28 and TRBJ2-1, reads DVKVTQSSRYLVKRTGEKVFLECVQDMDHENMFWYRQDPGLGLRLIYFSYDVKMKEKGDIPEGYSVSREKKERFSLILESASTNQTSMYLCASSSSTTSYNEQFFGPGTRLTVL.

The chain couples TRBV9 to TRBJ2-1; 8 bases agree with TRBD2. V lost 4 bases, J lost 5 bases, and 8 bases stayed unmatched. Germline V gene data show CDR1 as SGDLS and CDR2 as YYNGEE. This CDR3 region has 15 residues. The CDR3 DNA sequence: TGTGCCAGCAGCCCGAGACTAGCGAGCAACAATGAGCAGTTCTTC. This sequence encodes CASSPRLASNNEQFF.

V and J are TRBV6-6 and TRBJ2-7; 8 bases match TRBD1. After removal of 2 bases from V and 3 bases from J, the junction contained 0 bases not matched to a gene. The CDR3 loop spans 13 amino acids. Germline V gene lookup returns CDR1 MNHNY and CDR2 SVGAGI (reference sequence). This CDR3 is CASSYGTGYEQYF. CDR3 sequence (DNA): TGTGCCAGCAGTTACGGGACAGGCTACGAGCAGTACTTC.

V is TRBV4-1 and J is TRBJ2-3; D uncertain. This CDR3 contains 15 residues. Trimming removed 2 bases at V and 2 bases at J, with 11 bases between. Germline CDR1 reads MGHRA; CDR2 reads YSYEKL. CDR3 in amino acids: CASSQSDRTTDTQYF. The CDR3 nucleotides read TGCGCCAGCAGCCAATCGGACCGTACCACAGATACGCAGTATTTT.

V and J are TRBV5-6 and TRBJ2-3; TRBD1 matches 8 bases. In germline, CDR1 is SGHDT, CDR2 YYEEEE. J was trimmed by 4 bases and V by 0 bases; bases with no gene match: 7. CDR3 length: 16 residues. CDR3 amino acids: CASSLGTGMGADTQYF. The CDR3 coding sequence is TGTGCCAGCAGCTTGGGGACAGGGATGGGCGCAGATACGCAGTATTTT.

The genes are TRBV7-2 and TRBJ1-5, with D hard to call. The CDR3 is 13 residues long. The V end was cut by 3 bases, the J end by 4 bases, with 7 bases between. Germline loops: CDR1 SGHTA, CDR2 FQGNSA. Here the CDR3 DNA reads TGTGCCAGCAGCTTCGAATTAAATCAGCCCCAGCATTTT. Translating gives CASSFELNQPQHF. Looking up the rest from reference TRBV7-2 and TRBJ1-5 gives the full variable domain: GAGVSQSPSNKVTEKGKDVELRCDPISGHTALYWYRQSLGQGLEFLIYFQGNSAPDKSGLPSDRFSAERTGGSVSTLTIQRTQQEDSAVYLCASSFELNQPQHFGDGTRLSIL.

The gene calls are TRBV9 and TRBJ2-1; TRBD1 matches 7 bases. Germline V gene data show CDR1 as SGDLS and CDR2 as YYNGEE. The CDR3 length is 16 residues. The ends lost 0 bases at V and 8 bases at J; junction bases unmatched: 11. The CDR3 DNA is TGTGCCAGCAGCGTAGCCCACAGGGGATTTAGCGATGAGCAGTTCTTC. Translating it yields CASSVAHRGFSDEQFF.

J is TRBJ2-5 and V is TRBV6-1; maybe TRBD1 (5 bases). V was trimmed by 5 bases and J by 4 bases, leaving 11 bases between them. The CDR3 extends over 13 amino acids. Germline loops: CDR1 MNHNS, CDR2 SASEGT. The CDR3 reads CASSQGWLETQYF. CDR3 nucleotides: TGTGCCAGCAGTCAGGGTTGGTTAGAGACCCAGTACTTC.

The V and J genes are TRBV5-1 and TRBJ2-3; unclear D gene. Germline V gene sequence: CDR1 SGHRS, CDR2 YFSETQ. With 4 bases removed from V and 2 bases from J, the gap between germline ends came to 8 bases. The CDR3 length is 13 residues. CDR3 nucleotide sequence: TGCGCCAGCAGCCAGCAGTTCACAGATACGCAGTATTTT. The encoded protein is CASSQQFTDTQYF.

The chain joins TRBV6-6 to TRBJ1-1, with D possibly TRBD1 on 5 matching bases. The CDR3 contains 12 residues. V lost 7 bases and J 4 bases, leaving 10 bases between the germline ends. Germline assignment: CDR1 MNHNY and CDR2 SVGAGI (reference sequence). The CDR3 reads CASTSGSTEAFF. CDR3 in DNA: TGTGCCAGCACCTCAGGGAGCACTGAAGCTTTCTTT.

The chain links TRBV6-1 to TRBJ2-7, with D possibly TRBD1 on 6 matching bases. The CDR3 spans 15 residues. Germline V gene sequence: CDR1 MNHNS, CDR2 SASEGT. V lost 4 bases, J lost 5 bases, and 18 bases lay in between. The CDR3 nucleotides are TGTGCCAGCAGTGCAAATAATGGACAGAGGGACGAGCAGTACTTC. Protein product: CASSANNGQRDEQYF.

The chain has TRBV6-5 and TRBJ1-1; TRBD1 aligns across 9 bases. CDR1 is MNHEY, CDR2 SVGAGI, per germline. With 2 bases clipped from V and 4 bases from J, the junction kept 2 bases outside the gene matches. The CDR3 has 14 amino acids. The CDR3, as DNA: TGTGCCAGCAGTTACGCGACAGGGGGCACTGAAGCTTTCTTT. Its protein product is CASSYATGGTEAFF.

V gene TRBV6-1 combines with J gene TRBJ2-7; maybe TRBD2 (6 bases). Germline loops: CDR1 MNHNS, CDR2 SASEGT. This CDR3 spans 15 amino acids. With 6 bases removed from V and 2 bases from J, the gap between germline ends came to 17 bases. Here the CDR3 DNA reads TGTGCCAGCAGCCTAGAGAGGGGAGGCCCCTACGAGCAGTACTTC. This gives the protein CASSLERGGPYEQYF.

V usage is TRBV18 and J usage is TRBJ2-7; 8 bases fit TRBD2. The CDR3 covers 14 residues. The V gene end was trimmed by 3 bases and the J gene end by 3 bases; junction bases not matched to a gene: 4. The germline V gene has CDR1 KGHSH and CDR2 LQKENI. The CDR3 nucleotides read TGTGCCAGCTCACCCGGGACTAGACGCTACGAGCAGTACTTC. Amino acid sequence: CASSPGTRRYEQYF.